This T cell receptor (beta chain) emerged from a study of CDR3 diversity in severe acne. Using its own MiXCR run on the PCR reads, TCRdb lists one record per CDR3 protein. Of some 90,000 distinct CDR3 sequences detected, about half appear once; the ten largest clones hold over 9%. There are 16 residues in the CDR3. Germline V gene lookup returns CDR1 ENHRY and CDR2 SYGVKD. The ends lost 4 bases at V and 5 bases at J; junction bases unmatched: 10. The specimen was blood. This clonotype originated in a male donor in good health, serving as a control. The genes are TRBV10-3 and TRBJ2-5, with 10 bases lining up with TRBD1. CDR3 coding DNA: TGTGCCATCAGTGGTCGACAGGGGGCCGATTCTGAGACCCAGTACTTC. It yields the protein CAISGRQGADSETQYF.